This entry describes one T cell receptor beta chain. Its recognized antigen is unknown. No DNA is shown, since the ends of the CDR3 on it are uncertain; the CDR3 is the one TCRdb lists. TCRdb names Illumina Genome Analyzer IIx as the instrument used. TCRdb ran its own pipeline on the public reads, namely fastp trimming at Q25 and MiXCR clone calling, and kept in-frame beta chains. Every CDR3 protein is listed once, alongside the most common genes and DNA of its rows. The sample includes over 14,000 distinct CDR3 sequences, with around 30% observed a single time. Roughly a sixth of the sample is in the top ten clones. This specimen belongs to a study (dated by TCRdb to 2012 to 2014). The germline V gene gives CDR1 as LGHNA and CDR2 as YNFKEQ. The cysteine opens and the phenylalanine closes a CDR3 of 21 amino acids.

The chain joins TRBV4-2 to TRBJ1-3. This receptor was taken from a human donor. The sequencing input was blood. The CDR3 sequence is CASSRDLRHTEAFFGQGTIYF.